This TCR beta chain was profiled in a study of T cells after yellow fever vaccination. Study overall: Preparation of fractions with low cell numbers was performed using SMART-Seq v4 Ultra Low Input. Study-wide points: Peaking faster, on day 5 versus 15, the secondary response was nonetheless weaker. Most primary-vaccination clones recurred post-booster (approximately 95% CD4, just over 85% CD8).

Concerning this clonotype: Its specificity is unknown.

V was trimmed by 3 bases and J by 5 bases, leaving 9 bases between them. Germline lookup yields CDR1 WNHNN and CDR2 SYGVQD (reference sequence). The CDR3 totals 13 residues. Each CDR3 protein is one row after TCRdb ran MiXCR on the 5' RACE reads. The sample holds some 600,000 distinct CDR3 sequences; 9% to 15% are singletons and the top ten take around 14%. This TCR came from a man aged 30 to 39 who received the YFV17D yellow fever vaccine. The sample here was PBMCs, taken on the day of the yellow fever booster vaccination. The genes are TRBV10-1 and TRBJ2-3; D is unresolved. In DNA, the CDR3 is TGCGCCAGCAGTGACCAACCTGGAGATACGCAGTATTTT. Protein sequence: CASSDQPGDTQYF.